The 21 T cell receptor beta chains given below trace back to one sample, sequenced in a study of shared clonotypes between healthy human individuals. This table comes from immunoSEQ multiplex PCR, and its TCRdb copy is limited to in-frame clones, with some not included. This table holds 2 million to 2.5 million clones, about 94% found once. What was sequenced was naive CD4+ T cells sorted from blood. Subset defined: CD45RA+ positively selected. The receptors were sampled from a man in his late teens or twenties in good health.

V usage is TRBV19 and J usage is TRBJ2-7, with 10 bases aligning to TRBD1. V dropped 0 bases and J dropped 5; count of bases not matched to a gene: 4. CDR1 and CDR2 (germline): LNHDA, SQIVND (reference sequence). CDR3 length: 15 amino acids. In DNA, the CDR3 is TGTGCCAGTAGTATAGATGACAGGGGGCGCAACGAGCAGTACTTC. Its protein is CASSIDDRGRNEQYF. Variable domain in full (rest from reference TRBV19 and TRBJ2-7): DGGITQSPKYLFRKEGQNVTLSCEQNLNHDAMYWYRQDPGQGLRLIYYSQIVNDFQKGDIAEGYSVSREKKESFPLTVTSAQKNPTAFYLCASSIDDRGRNEQYFGPGTRLTVT.

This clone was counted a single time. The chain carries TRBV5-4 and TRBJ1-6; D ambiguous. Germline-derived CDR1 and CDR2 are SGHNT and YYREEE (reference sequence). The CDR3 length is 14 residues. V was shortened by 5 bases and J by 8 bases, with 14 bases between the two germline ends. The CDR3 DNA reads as TGTGCCAGCAGTACCGACCCTTGGGATTCACCCCTCCACTTT. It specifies CASSTDPWDSPLHF.

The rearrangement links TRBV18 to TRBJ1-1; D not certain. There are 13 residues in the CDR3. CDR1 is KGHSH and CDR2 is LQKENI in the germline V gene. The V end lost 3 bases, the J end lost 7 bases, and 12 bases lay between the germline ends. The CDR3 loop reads CASSPERSHEAFF. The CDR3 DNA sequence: TGTGCCAGCTCACCTGAAAGGAGCCATGAAGCTTTCTTT.

DNA for the CDR3: TGTGCCAGTAGTATATTGGGCGGATACACCGGGGAGCTGTTTTTT. This codes for CASSILGGYTGELFF. This sequence joins TRBV19 and TRBJ2-2; D is ambiguous. V was cut by 2 bases and J by 3 bases, with 10 bases left in between. CDR1 is LNHDA and CDR2 is SQIVND in the germline V gene (reference sequence). This CDR3 is 15 amino acids long.

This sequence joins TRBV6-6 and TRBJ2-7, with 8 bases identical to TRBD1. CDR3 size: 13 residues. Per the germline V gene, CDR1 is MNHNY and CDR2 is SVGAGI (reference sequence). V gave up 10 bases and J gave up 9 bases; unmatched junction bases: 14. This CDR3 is CATEDRVGSRQYF. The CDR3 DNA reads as TGTGCCACCGAGGACAGGGTGGGATCCAGGCAGTACTTC.

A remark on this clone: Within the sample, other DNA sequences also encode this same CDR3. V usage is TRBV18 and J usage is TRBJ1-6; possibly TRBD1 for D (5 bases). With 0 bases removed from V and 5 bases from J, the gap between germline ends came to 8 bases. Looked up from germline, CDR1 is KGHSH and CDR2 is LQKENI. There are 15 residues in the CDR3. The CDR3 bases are TGTGCCAGCTCACCACCGGGACCGAATAATTCACCCCTCCACTTT. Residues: CASSPPGPNNSPLHF.

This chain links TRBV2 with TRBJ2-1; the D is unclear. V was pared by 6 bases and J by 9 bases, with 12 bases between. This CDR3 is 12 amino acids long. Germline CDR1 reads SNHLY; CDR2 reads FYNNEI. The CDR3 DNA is TGTGCCAGCAGGGTTCCGAACGGTGAGCAGTTCTTC. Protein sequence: CASRVPNGEQFF.

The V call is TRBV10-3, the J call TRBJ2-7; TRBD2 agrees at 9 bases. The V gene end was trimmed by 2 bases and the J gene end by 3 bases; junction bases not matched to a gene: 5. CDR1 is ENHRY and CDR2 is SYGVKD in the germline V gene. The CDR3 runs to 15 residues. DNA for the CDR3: TGTGCCATCAGTGAGGTAATAGCGGGAGACTACGAGCAGTACTTC. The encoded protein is CAISEVIAGDYEQYF.

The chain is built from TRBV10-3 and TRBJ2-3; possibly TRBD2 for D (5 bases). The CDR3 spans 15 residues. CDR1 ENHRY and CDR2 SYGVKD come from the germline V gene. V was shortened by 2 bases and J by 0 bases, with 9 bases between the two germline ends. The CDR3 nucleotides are TGTGCCATCAGTGAGGGACTGCTTAGCACAGATACGCAGTATTTT. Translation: CAISEGLLSTDTQYF.

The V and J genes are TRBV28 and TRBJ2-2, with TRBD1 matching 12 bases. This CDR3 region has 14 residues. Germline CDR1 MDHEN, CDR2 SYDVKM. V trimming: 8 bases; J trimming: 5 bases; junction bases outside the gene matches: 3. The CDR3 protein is CASVGQGATGELFF. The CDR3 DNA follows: TGTGCCAGCGTGGGACAGGGGGCGACCGGGGAGCTGTTTTTT.

CDR3 loop: CASSTGTFYEQYF. CDR3 nucleotide sequence: TGTGCCAGCAGCACTGGGACTTTCTACGAGCAGTACTTC. The chain joins TRBV7-9 to TRBJ2-7; possibly TRBD2 for D (6 bases). CDR3 length equals 13 residues. Germline CDR1 is SEHNR and CDR2 is FQNEAQ (reference sequence). V lost 5 bases and J 3 bases, leaving 11 bases between the germline ends.

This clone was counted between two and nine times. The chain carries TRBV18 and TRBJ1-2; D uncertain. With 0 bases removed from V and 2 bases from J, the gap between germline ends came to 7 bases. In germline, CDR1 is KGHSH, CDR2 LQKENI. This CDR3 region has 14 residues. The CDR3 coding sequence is TGTGCCAGCTCACCACCGGGTGTCAACTATGGCTACACCTTC. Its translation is CASSPPGVNYGYTF.

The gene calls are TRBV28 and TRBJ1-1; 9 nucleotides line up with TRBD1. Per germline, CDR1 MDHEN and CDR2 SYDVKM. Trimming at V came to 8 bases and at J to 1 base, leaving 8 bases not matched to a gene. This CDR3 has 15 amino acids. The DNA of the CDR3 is TGTGCCAGCCCGATGACAGGGGGAGAGAACACTGAAGCTTTCTTT. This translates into CASPMTGGENTEAFF.

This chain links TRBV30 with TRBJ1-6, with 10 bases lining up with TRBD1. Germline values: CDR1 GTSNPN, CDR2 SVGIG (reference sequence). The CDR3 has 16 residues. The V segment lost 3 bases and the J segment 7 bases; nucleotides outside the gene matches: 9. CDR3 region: CAWRMRDRGLNSPLHF. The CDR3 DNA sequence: TGTGCCTGGAGAATGAGAGACAGGGGGCTGAATTCACCCCTCCACTTT.

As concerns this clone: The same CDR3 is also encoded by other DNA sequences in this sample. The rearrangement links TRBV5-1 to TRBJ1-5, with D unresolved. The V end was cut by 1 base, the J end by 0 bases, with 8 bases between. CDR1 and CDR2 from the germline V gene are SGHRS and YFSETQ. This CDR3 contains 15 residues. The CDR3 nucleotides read TGCGCCAGCAGCTTGTTCGGAGATAGCAATCAGCCCCAGCATTTT. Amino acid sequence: CASSLFGDSNQPQHF.

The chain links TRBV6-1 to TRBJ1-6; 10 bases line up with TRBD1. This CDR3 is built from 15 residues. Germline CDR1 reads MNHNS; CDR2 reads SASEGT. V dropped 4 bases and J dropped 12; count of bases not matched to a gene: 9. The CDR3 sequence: CASSGGQGTSQPLHF. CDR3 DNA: TGTGCCAGCAGTGGGGGACAGGGGACATCACAACCCCTCCACTTT.

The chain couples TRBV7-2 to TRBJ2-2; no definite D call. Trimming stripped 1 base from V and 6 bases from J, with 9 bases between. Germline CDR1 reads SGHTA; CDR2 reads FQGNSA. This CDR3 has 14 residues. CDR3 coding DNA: TGTGCCAGCAGCTTAGGACCGATTTCCGGGGAGCTGTTTTTT. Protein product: CASSLGPISGELFF.

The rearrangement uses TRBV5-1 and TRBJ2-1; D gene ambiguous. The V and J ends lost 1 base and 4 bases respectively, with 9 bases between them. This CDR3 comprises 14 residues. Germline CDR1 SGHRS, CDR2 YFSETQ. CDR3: CASSLSATYNEQFF. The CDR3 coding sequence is TGCGCCAGCAGCTTGTCGGCGACTTACAATGAGCAGTTCTTC.

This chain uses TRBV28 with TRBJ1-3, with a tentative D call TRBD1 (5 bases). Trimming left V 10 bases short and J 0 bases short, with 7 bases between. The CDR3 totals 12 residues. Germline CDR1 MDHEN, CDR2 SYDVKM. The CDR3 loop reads CATRGSGNTIYF. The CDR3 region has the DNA TGTGCCACTAGGGGCTCTGGAAACACCATATATTTT.

This chain's CDR3 is CASSPRTSRGTYEQYF. As DNA, the CDR3 is TGTGCCAGCAGCCCAAGGACTAGCCGGGGGACCTACGAGCAGTACTTC. The chain links TRBV7-2 to TRBJ2-7, with TRBD2 identical over 8 bases. The CDR3 totals 16 residues. Germline-derived CDR1 and CDR2 are SGHTA and FQGNSA. Trimming at V came to 5 bases and at J to 2 bases, leaving 11 bases not matched to a gene.

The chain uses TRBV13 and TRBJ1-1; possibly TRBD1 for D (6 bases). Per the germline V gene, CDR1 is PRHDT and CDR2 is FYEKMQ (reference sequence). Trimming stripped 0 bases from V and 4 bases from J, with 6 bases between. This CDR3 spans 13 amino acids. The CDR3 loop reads CASSLGQGTEAFF. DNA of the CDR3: TGTGCCAGCAGCTTAGGACAGGGCACTGAAGCTTTCTTT.